The 17 T cell receptor beta chains presented below share a single source sample, sequenced in a study of blood T cell repertoires in COVID-19. Assay: immunoSEQ multiplex PCR; the TCRdb copy retains only in-frame clones and omits some. The sample lists hundreds of thousands of clones, about 85% seen once, with 6.5% to 9.5% in the top ten. The sequenced sample was PBMCs or T cells enriched from blood (not recorded which). The receptor set was obtained from a woman aged 55-70 years who had recovered from COVID-19.

V and J are TRBV7-2 and TRBJ2-6; D gene ambiguous. CDR1 and CDR2 from the germline V gene are SGHTA and FQGNSA. The CDR3 is 19 residues long. Trimming stripped 3 bases from V and 0 bases from J, with 18 bases between. The chain's CDR3 is CASSFVTQYLSSGANVLTF. The DNA of the CDR3 is TGTGCCAGCAGCTTCGTCACCCAATATTTGAGCTCTGGGGCCAACGTCCTGACTTTC.

This clone was picked up one time. The CDR3 nucleotides read TGTGCCAGCTACCTAGGGGGCTACAATGAGCAGTTCTTC. Protein product: CASYLGGYNEQFF. The gene calls are TRBV12-3 or TRBV12-4 and TRBJ2-1, with D possibly matching TRBD1 (6 bases). There are 13 residues in the CDR3. V lost 8 bases to trimming and J lost 3 bases, with 11 bases between them.

This chain uses TRBV6-4 with TRBJ1-1; unclear D gene. Germline CDR1 reads MRHNA; CDR2 reads SNTAGT. This CDR3 has 13 residues. V was clipped by 9 bases and J by 1 base, with 12 bases between them. The CDR3 region has the DNA TGTGCCAGTAGCCTCGAAGAGAACACTGAAGCTTTCTTT. It codes for CASSLEENTEAFF.

This CDR3 is CSVDDRENSGNTIYF. The CDR3 bases are TGCAGCGTTGATGACAGGGAGAACTCTGGAAACACCATATATTTT. The genes are TRBV29-1 and TRBJ1-3; 7 bases map to TRBD1. CDR3 length equals 15 residues. The V gene end was trimmed by 3 bases and the J gene end by 0 bases; junction bases not matched to a gene: 5. Germline V gene sequence: CDR1 SQVTM, CDR2 ANQGSEA.

This clone was seen only once. V and J are TRBV4-2 and TRBJ1-2; the match to TRBD1 covers 10 bases. The CDR3 is 16 residues long. Looked up from germline, CDR1 is LGHNA and CDR2 is YNFKEQ. V lost 0 bases and J lost 4; bases outside the gene matches: 5. Here the CDR3 DNA reads TGTGCCAGCAGCCAAGATTGGACAGGGGGGATCTATGGCTACACCTTC. This gives the protein CASSQDWTGGIYGYTF.

The chain joins TRBV10-3 to TRBJ2-3, with TRBD1 identical over 7 bases. This CDR3 contains 15 residues. CDR1 and CDR2 (germline): ENHRY, SYGVKD. J was trimmed by 7 bases and V by 3 bases; bases with no gene match: 10. CDR3 coding DNA: TGTGCCATCAGTGATTCGTACAGGGGAGTAAATACGCAGTATTTT. Its translation is CAISDSYRGVNTQYF.

This chain joins TRBV5-4 and TRBJ1-1, with 7 nucleotides matching TRBD1. This CDR3 spans 15 amino acids. Germline V gene data show CDR1 as SGHNT and CDR2 as YYREEE (reference sequence). The V segment lost 4 bases and the J segment 0 bases; nucleotides outside the gene matches: 6. The DNA of the CDR3 is TGTGCCAGCAGCCCGAGACAGGGTATGAACACTGAAGCTTTCTTT. Translated: CASSPRQGMNTEAFF.

V is TRBV12-3 or TRBV12-4 and J is TRBJ2-7; maybe TRBD1 (6 bases). Trimming pared 6 bases from V and 6 bases from J, leaving 12 bases between. This CDR3 comprises 12 residues. In nucleotides, the CDR3 is TGTGCCAGCAGCTGGGGGCTTTCCGAGCAGTACGTC. Amino acid sequence: CASSWGLSEQYV.

With respect to this clone: Its ends do not fully match the called genes, so a read error is possible. This chain connects TRBV12-3 or TRBV12-4 to TRBJ2-3, with TRBD1 as a possible D gene (6 bases). The CDR3 loop spans 12 amino acids. CDR3 amino acids: CASSPPVGARHF. DNA for the CDR3: TGTGCCAGCAGCCCCCCAGTGGGGGCCCGACATTTT.

The rearrangement links TRBV6-4 to TRBJ1-5, with D possibly TRBD1 on 5 matching bases. The V end was cut by 2 bases, the J end by 9 bases, with 11 bases between. This CDR3 has 13 residues. Germline CDR1 MRHNA, CDR2 SNTAGT. CDR3 loop: CASSDAQRGPQHF. CDR3 DNA sequence: TGTGCCAGCAGTGACGCTCAAAGGGGGCCCCAGCATTTT.

The chain combines TRBV3-1 (or the pseudogene TRBV3-2) with TRBJ2-3, with a possible D match to TRBD2 (6 bases). The CDR3 is 17 residues long. The ends were cut back, 1 base at V and 2 bases at J, with 16 bases in the middle. Germline V lookup: CDR1 LGHDT, CDR2 YNNKEL (reference sequence). This chain's CDR3 is CASSQGLWGEPTDTQYF. The CDR3 DNA sequence: TGTGCCAGCAGCCAAGGGTTATGGGGGGAGCCCACAGATACGCAGTATTTT.

The chain links TRBV5-1 to TRBJ2-1; perhaps TRBD2 as D (7 bases). CDR1 is SGHRS, CDR2 YFSETQ, per germline. V lost 3 bases to trimming and J lost 7 bases, with 14 bases between them. This CDR3 spans 14 amino acids. The CDR3 DNA reads TGCGCCAGCAGCTCCGGGGGGCGCACAAATGAGCAGTTCTTC. Translated: CASSSGGRTNEQFF. Together with reference TRBV5-1 and TRBJ2-1, the CDR3 gives the full variable domain: KAGVTQTPRYLIKTRGQQVTLSCSPISGHRSVSWYQQTPGQGLQFLFEYFSETQRNKGNFPGRFSGRQFSNSRSEMNVSTLELGDSALYLCASSSGGRTNEQFFGPGTRLTVL.

The rearrangement joins TRBV11-2 to TRBJ2-7, with TRBD1 identical over 9 bases. CDR1 and CDR2 from the germline V gene are SGHAT and FQNNGV. The junction had 6 bases not matched to a gene; V was cut back by 3 bases and J by 3 bases. This CDR3 contains 15 residues. The CDR3 is CASSFARTGVYEQYF. The DNA of the CDR3 is TGTGCCAGCAGCTTCGCCCGGACAGGGGTCTACGAGCAGTACTTC.

The V call is TRBV11-2, the J call TRBJ2-3; a weak D match, TRBD1 (6 bases). V was trimmed by 1 base and J by 4 bases, leaving 9 bases between them. CDR3 length equals 14 residues. CDR1 and CDR2 (germline): SGHAT, FQNNGV. The CDR3 here is CASSLGTEADTQYF. The CDR3 DNA follows: TGTGCCAGCAGCTTAGGGACAGAGGCAGATACGCAGTATTTT.

This clone was observed a few times. The chain links TRBV25-1 to TRBJ1-2, with D unresolved. Trimming pared 7 bases from V and 2 bases from J, leaving 14 bases between. In germline, CDR1 is MGHDK, CDR2 SYGVNS. The CDR3 loop spans 14 amino acids. CDR3 in DNA: TGTGCCAGCAACAAGCGCCCGCCCAACTATGGCTACACCTTC. Protein product: CASNKRPPNYGYTF.

CDR3 in amino acids: CASRGQGRREAFF. In DNA form, the CDR3 reads TGTGCCAGTAGGGGACAGGGCAGACGGGAAGCTTTCTTT. The chain carries TRBV19 and TRBJ1-1, with 9 bases identical to TRBD1. J was trimmed by 8 bases and V by 6 bases; bases with no gene match: 7. Germline V gene lookup returns CDR1 LNHDA and CDR2 SQIVND (reference sequence). This CDR3 contains 13 residues.

The chain carries TRBV11-3 and TRBJ1-5; 7 bases are a match to TRBD1. Germline lookup yields CDR1 SGHNT and CDR2 YENEEA. V lost 6 bases, J lost 3 bases, and 8 bases stayed unmatched. This CDR3 is built from 15 residues. CDR3 loop: CASRTDRVLNQPQHF. CDR3 nucleotides: TGTGCCAGCAGAACTGACAGGGTCCTCAATCAGCCCCAGCATTTT.